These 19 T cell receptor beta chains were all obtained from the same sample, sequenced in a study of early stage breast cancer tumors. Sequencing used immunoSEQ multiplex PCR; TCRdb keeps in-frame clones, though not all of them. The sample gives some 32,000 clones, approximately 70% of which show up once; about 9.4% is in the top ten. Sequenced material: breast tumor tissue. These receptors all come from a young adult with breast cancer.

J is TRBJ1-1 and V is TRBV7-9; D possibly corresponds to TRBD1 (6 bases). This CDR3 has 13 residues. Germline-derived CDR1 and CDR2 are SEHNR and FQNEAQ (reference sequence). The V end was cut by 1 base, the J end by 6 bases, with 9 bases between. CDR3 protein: CASSLVGAPEAFF. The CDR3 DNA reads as TGTGCCAGCAGCTTAGTGGGGGCTCCTGAAGCTTTCTTT.

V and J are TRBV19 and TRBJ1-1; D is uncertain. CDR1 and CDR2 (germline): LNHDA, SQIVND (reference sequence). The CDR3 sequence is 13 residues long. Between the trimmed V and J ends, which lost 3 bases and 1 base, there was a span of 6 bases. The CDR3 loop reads CASSIPRNTEAFF. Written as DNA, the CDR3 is TGTGCCAGTAGTATCCCCAGGAACACTGAAGCTTTCTTT.

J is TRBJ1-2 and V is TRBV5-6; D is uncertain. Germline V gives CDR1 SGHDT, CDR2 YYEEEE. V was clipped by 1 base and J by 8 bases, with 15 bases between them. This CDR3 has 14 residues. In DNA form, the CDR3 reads TGTGCCAGCAGCTTGACGGGCTATCGGGAAGGCTACACCTTC. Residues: CASSLTGYREGYTF.

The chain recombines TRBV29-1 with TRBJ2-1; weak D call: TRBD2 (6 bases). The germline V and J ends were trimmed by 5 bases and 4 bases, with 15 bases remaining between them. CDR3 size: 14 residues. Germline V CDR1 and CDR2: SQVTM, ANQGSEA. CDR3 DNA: TGCAGCGTTACCGGGACTTCTCAGTACAATGAGCAGTTCTTC. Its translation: CSVTGTSQYNEQFF.

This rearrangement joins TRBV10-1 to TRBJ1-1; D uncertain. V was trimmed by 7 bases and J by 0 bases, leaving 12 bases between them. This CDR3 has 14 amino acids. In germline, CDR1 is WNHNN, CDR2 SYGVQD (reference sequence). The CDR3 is CASTAGRMNTEAFF. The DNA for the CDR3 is TGCGCCAGCACGGCGGGTCGCATGAACACTGAAGCTTTCTTT.

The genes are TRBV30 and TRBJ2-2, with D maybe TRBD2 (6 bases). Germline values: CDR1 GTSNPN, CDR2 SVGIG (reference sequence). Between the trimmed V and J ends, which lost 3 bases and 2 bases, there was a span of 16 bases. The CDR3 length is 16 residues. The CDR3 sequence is CAWRGTAGLNTGELFF. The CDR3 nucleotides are TGTGCCTGGAGGGGTACAGCGGGCCTTAACACCGGGGAGCTGTTTTTT.

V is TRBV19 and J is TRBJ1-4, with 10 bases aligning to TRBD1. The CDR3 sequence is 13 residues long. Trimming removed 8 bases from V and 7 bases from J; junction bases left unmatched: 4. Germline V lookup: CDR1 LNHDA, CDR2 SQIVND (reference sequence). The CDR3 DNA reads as TGTGCCAGTTGGGACAGGGGAGGTGAAAAACTGTTTTTT. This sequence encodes CASWDRGGEKLFF.

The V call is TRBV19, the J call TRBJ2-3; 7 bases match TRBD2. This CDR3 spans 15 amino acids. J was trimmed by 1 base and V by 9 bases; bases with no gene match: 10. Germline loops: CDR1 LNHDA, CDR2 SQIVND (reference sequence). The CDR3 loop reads CASLSRGSGTDTQYF. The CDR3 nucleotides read TGTGCCAGCCTAAGCCGCGGGAGCGGCACAGATACGCAGTATTTT.

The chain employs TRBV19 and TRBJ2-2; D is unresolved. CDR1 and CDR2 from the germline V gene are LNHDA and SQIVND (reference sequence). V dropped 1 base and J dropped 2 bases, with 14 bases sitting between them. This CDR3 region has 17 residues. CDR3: CASSIGPQSINTGELFF. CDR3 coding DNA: TGTGCCAGTAGTATAGGTCCCCAATCAATTAACACCGGGGAGCTGTTTTTT.

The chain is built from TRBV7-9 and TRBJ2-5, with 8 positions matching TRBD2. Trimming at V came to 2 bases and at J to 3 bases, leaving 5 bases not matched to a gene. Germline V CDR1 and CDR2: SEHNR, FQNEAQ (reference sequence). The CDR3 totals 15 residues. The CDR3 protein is CASSLTGTREETQYF. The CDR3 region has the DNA TGTGCCAGCAGCTTAACCGGGACTAGAGAAGAGACCCAGTACTTC.

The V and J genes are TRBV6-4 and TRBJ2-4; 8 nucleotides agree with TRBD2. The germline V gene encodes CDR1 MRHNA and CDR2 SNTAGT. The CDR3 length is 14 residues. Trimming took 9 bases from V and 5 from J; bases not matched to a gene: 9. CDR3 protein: CASGAGDGENIQYF. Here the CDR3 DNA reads TGTGCCAGTGGAGCGGGAGATGGAGAAAACATTCAGTACTTC.

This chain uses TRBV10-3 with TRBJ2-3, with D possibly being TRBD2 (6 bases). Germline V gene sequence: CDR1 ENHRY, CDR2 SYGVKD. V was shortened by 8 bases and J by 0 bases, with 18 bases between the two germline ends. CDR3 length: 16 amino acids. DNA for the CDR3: TGTGCCATCTCCCTTGTAGCGGATTCTAGCACAGATACGCAGTATTTT. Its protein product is CAISLVADSSTDTQYF.

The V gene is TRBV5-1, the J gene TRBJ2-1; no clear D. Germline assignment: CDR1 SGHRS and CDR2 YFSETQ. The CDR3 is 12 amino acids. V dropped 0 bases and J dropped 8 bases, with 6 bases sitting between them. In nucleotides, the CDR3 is TGCGCCAGCAGCTTGGACTTGGATGAGCAGTTCTTC. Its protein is CASSLDLDEQFF.

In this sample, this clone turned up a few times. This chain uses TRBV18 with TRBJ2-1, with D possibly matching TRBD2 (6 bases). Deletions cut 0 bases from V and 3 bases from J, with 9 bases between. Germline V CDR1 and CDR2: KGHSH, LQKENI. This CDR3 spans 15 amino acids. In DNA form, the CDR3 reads TGTGCCAGCTCACCACCGGGCGGGGTCTACAATGAGCAGTTCTTC. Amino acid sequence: CASSPPGGVYNEQFF.

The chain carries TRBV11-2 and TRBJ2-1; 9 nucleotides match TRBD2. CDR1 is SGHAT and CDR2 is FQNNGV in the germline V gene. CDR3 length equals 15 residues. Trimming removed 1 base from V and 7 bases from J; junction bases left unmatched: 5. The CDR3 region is CASSLVAGVLNEQFF. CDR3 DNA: TGTGCCAGCAGCTTAGTAGCGGGAGTTCTGAATGAGCAGTTCTTC.

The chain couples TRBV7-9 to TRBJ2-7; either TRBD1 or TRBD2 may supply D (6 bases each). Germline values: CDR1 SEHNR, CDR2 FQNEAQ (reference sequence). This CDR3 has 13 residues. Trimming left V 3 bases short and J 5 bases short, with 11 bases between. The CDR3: CASSFGGSDEQYF. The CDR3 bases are TGTGCCAGCAGCTTCGGGGGCAGCGACGAGCAGTACTTC.

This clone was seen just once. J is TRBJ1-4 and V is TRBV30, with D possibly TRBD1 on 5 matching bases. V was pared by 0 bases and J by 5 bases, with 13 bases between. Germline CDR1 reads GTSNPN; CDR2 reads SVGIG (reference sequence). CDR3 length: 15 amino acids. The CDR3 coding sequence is TGTGCCTGGAGTGTGAGCCCTGGGGCAAATGAAAAACTGTTTTTT. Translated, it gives CAWSVSPGANEKLFF.

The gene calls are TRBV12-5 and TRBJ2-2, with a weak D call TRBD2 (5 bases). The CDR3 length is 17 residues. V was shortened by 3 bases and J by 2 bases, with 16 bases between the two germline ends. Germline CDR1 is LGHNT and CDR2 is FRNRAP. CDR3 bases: TGTGCTAGTGGTTTTTCCACCTCCGAGGGAAACACCGGGGAGCTGTTTTTT. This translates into CASGFSTSEGNTGELFF.

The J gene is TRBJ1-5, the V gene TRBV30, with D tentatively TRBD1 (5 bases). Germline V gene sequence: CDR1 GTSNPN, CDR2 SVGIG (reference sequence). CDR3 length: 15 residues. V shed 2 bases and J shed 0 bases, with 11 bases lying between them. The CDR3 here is CAWSPIGGSNQPQHF. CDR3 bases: TGTGCCTGGAGTCCCATCGGGGGTAGCAATCAGCCCCAGCATTTT.